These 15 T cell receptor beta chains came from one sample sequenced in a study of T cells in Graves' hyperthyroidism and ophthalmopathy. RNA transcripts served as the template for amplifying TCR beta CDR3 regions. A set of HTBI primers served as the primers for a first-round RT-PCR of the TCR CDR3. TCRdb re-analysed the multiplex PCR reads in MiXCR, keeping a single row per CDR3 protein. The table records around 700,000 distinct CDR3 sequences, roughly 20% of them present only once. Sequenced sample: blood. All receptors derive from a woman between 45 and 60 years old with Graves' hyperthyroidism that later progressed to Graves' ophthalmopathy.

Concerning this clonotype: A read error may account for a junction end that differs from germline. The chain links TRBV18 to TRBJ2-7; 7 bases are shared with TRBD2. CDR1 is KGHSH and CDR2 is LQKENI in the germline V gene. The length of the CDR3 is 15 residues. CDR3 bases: TGTGCCAGCTCACCAAGCCTAGCGGCATTGGACGAGCAGCACTTC. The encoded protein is CASSPSLAALDEQHF.

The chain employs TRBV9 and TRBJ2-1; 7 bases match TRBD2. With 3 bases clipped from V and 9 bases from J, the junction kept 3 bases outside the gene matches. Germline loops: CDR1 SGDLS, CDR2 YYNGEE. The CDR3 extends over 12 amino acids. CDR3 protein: CASSASGGEQFF. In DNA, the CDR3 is TGTGCCAGCAGCGCTAGCGGCGGTGAGCAGTTCTTC.

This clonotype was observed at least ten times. The CDR3 loop is CAWIKGVGNEQFF. In DNA, the CDR3 is TGTGCCTGGATCAAGGGAGTTGGTAATGAGCAGTTCTTC. V and J are TRBV30 and TRBJ2-1; possible D gene TRBD2, 5 bases. Per the germline V gene, CDR1 is GTSNPN and CDR2 is SVGIG (reference sequence). CDR3 length equals 13 residues. Trimming stripped 4 bases from V and 7 bases from J, with 14 bases between.

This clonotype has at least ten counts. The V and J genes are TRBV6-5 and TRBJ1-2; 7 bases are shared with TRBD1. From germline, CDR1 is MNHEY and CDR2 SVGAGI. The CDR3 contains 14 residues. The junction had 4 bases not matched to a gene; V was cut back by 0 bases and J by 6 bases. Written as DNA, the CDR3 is TGTGCCAGCAGTTACTCGGCTACAGGGGATGGCTACACCTTC. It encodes CASSYSATGDGYTF.

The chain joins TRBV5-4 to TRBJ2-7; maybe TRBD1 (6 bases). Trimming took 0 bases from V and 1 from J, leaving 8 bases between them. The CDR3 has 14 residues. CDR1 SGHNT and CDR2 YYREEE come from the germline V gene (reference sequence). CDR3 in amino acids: CASSLGDTSYEQYF. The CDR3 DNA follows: TGTGCCAGCAGCTTGGGGGACACTTCCTACGAGCAGTACTTC.

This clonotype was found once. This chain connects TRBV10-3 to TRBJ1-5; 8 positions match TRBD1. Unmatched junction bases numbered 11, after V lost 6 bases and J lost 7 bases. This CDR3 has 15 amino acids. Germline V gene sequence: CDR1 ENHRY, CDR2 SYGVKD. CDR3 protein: CAISDRQGSLQPQHF. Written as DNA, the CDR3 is TGTGCCATCAGCGACAGACAGGGGAGTTTACAGCCCCAGCATTTT.

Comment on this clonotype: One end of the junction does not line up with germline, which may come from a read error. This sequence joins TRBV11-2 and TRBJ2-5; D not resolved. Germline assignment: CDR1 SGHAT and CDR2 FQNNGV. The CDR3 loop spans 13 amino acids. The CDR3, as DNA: TGTGCCAGTGGTCAAGCCCTCCAAGAGACCCAGTGCTTC. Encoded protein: CASGQALQETQCF.

Written as DNA, the CDR3 is TGTGCCAGCAGCTTGGAGGGCGGGGGGGTCGCAGATACGCAGTATTTT. Its translation is CASSLEGGGVADTQYF. The chain is built from TRBV5-4 and TRBJ2-3; 9 bases fit TRBD2. V was pared by 0 bases and J by 4 bases, with 6 bases of the junction left unmatched. The germline CDR1 and CDR2 sequences are SGHNT and YYREEE (reference sequence). This CDR3 is 16 amino acids long.

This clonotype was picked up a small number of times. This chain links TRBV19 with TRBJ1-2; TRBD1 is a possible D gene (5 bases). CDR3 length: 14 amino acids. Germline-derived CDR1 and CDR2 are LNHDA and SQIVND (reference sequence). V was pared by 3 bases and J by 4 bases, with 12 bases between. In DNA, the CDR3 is TGTGCCAGTAGTATGTACAACGGGGGCTATGGCTACACCTTC. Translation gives CASSMYNGGYGYTF.

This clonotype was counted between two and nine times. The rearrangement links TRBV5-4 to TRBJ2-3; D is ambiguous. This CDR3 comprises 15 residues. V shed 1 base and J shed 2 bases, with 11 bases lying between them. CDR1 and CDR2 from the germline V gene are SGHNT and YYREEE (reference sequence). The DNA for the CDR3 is TGTGCCAGCAGCTTGTCGGTTCCTAACACAGATACGCAGTATTTT. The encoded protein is CASSLSVPNTDTQYF.

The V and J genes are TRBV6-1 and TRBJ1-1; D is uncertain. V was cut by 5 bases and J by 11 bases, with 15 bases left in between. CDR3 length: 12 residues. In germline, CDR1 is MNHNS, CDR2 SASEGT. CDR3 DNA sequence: TGTGCCAGCAGTTTAGACGGATCGAGGGCTTTCTTT. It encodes CASSLDGSRAFF.

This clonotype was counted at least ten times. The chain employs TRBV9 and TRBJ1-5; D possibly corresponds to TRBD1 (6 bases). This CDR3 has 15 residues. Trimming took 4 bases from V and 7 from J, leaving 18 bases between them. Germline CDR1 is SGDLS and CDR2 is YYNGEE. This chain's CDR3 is CASSPAGVWGQPQHF. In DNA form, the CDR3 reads TGTGCCAGCAGCCCCGCAGGGGTATGGGGCCAGCCCCAGCATTTT.

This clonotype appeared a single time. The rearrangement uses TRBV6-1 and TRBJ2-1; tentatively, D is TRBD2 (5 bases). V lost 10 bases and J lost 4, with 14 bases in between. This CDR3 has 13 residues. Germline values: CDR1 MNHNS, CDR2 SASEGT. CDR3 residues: CATTLDLYNEQFF. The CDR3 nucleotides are TGTGCCACCACCCTGGACTTATACAATGAGCAGTTCTTC.

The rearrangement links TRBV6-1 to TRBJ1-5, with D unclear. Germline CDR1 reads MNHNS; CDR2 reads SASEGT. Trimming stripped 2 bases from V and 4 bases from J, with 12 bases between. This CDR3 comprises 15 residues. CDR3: CASSEPSDGNQPQHF. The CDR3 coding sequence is TGTGCCAGCAGTGAACCCTCGGATGGGAATCAGCCCCAGCATTTT.

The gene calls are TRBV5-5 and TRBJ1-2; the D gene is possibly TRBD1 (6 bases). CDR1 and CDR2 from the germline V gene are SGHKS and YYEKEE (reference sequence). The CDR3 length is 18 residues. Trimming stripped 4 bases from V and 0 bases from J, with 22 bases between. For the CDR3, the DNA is TGTGCCAGCAGCGAAACCCTCCGGGGGGCATACACTAACTATGGCTACACCTTC. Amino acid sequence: CASSETLRGAYTNYGYTF.